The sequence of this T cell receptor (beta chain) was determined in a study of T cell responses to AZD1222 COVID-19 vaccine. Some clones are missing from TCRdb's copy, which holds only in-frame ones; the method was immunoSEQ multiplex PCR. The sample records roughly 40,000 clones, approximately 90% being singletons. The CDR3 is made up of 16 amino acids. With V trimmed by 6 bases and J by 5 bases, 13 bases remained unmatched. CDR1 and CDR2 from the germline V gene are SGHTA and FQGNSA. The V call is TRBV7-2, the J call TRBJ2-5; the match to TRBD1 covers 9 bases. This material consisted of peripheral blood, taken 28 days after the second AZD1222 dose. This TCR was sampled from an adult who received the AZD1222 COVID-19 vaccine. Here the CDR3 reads CASSSGTGRLWETQYF. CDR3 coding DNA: TGTGCCAGCAGTTCCGGGACAGGGCGATTATGGGAGACCCAGTACTTC.